These T cell receptor beta chains were read from a single sample in a study of blood T cell repertoires in COVID-19. Profiled with immunoSEQ multiplex PCR; TCRdb holds only in-frame clones, not every one. Altogether some 350,000 clones are present, 87% being singletons, with the ten largest covering 3%. The sample consisted of PBMCs or T cells enriched from blood (not recorded which). The receptors shown here come from a woman aged 25-40 years who had recovered from COVID-19. Both conserved end residues are part of each CDR3. Fields, in order: V gene, D gene, clone size, J gene, CDR3 length, CDR3 protein, CDR3 DNA. The D gene is left open where the match is weak. The size entry is marked missing in some rows and otherwise reads once, few, many or a size class.

V: TRBV25-1; D: NA; size: NA; J: TRBJ2-7; length: 13; CDR3: CASTDQGTYEQYF; DNA: TGTGCCAGCACCGACCAGGGAACCTACGAGCAGTACTTC
V: TRBV30; D: TRBD2; size: NA; J: TRBJ2-5; length: 16; CDR3: CAWTGTSGGRLETQYF; DNA: TGTGCCTGGACGGGGACTAGCGGGGGAAGATTGGAGACCCAGTACTTC
V: TRBV27; D: NA; size: few; J: TRBJ1-3; length: 17; CDR3: CASSDSGSPGYGNTIYF; DNA: TGTGCCAGCAGTGACTCAGGGTCTCCCGGCTATGGAAACACCATATATTTT
V: TRBV3-1/TRBV3-2; D: TRBD1; size: once; J: TRBJ2-1; length: 15; CDR3: CASSQGTGDYNEQFF; DNA: TGTGCCAGCAGCCAAGGGACAGGGGATTACAATGAGCAGTTCTTC
V: TRBV5-1; D: NA; size: few; J: TRBJ1-6; length: 16; CDR3: CASSLDGQGLNSPLHF; DNA: TGCGCCAGCAGCTTGGATGGCCAGGGGCTAAATTCACCCCTCCACTTT
V: TRBV6-2/TRBV6-3; D: TRBD2; size: few; J: TRBJ2-2; length: 17; CDR3: CASSGMLAGPNTGELFF; DNA: TGTGCCAGCAGTGGGATGCTAGCGGGGCCGAACACCGGGGAGCTGTTTTTT
V: TRBV4-1; D: TRBD2; size: once; J: TRBJ2-7; length: 14; CDR3: CASSQETGGGEQYF; DNA: TGCGCCAGCAGCCAAGAAACGGGAGGGGGGGAGCAGTACTTC
V: TRBV12-2; D: NA; size: NA; J: TRBJ2-1; length: 18; CDR3: CASRLESLAGGPHNEQFF; DNA: TGTGCAAGTCGCTTAGAATCTTTAGCGGGAGGGCCCCACAATGAGCAGTTCTTC
V: TRBV28; D: TRBD1; size: NA; J: TRBJ2-7; length: 14; CDR3: CASRLGQGNNEQYF; DNA: TGTGCCAGCAGATTGGGACAGGGGAACAACGAGCAGTACTTC
V: TRBV11-2; D: TRBD2; size: NA; J: TRBJ2-1; length: 15; CDR3: CASSRLAGGGNEQFF; DNA: TGTGCCAGCAGCCGACTAGCGGGGGGAGGGAATGAGCAGTTCTTC
V: TRBV7-9; D: TRBD1; size: NA; J: TRBJ2-6; length: 18; CDR3: CASSSRDRVTPVANVLTF; DNA: TGTGCCAGCAGCAGCCGGGACAGGGTTACCCCGGTGGCCAACGTCCTGACTTTC
V: TRBV7-2; D: TRBD2; size: once; J: TRBJ2-5; length: 15; CDR3: CASSLWAGGKETQYF; DNA: TGTGCCAGCAGCTTATGGGCGGGGGGGAAAGAGACCCAGTACTTC
V: TRBV6-5; D: TRBD1; size: NA; J: TRBJ1-4; length: 14; CDR3: CASSPGTGTEKLFF; DNA: TGTGCCAGCAGTCCGGGGACAGGGACAGAAAAACTGTTTTTT
V: TRBV2; D: TRBD1; size: NA; J: TRBJ2-7; length: 16; CDR3: CASGWGDRGSSYEQYF; DNA: TGTGCCAGCGGATGGGGGGACAGGGGTAGCTCCTACGAGCAGTACTTC
V: TRBV6-5; D: TRBD1; size: NA; J: TRBJ1-2; length: 16; CDR3: CASSYRGKGGNYGYTF; DNA: TGTGCCAGCAGTTACAGAGGGAAAGGGGGCAACTATGGCTACACCTTC
V: TRBV23-1; D: NA; size: once; J: TRBJ2-7; length: 19; CDR3: CASSQFTPVRSASSYEQYF; DNA: TGCGCCAGCAGTCAATTCACCCCCGTCAGGTCGGCAAGCTCCTACGAGCAGTACTTC
V: TRBV5-6; D: TRBD1; size: NA; J: TRBJ1-1; length: 16; CDR3: CASSRTGGGMGTEAFF; DNA: TGTGCCAGCAGCAGGACAGGGGGCGGGATGGGCACTGAAGCTTTCTTT
V: TRBV5-6; D: NA; size: NA; J: TRBJ1-2; length: 12; CDR3: CASSLGTGGYTF; DNA: TGTGCCAGCAGCTTGGGTACAGGTGGCTACACCTTC
V: TRBV2; D: NA; size: NA; J: TRBJ2-2; length: 14; CDR3: CASSDRVYTGELFF; DNA: TGTGCCAGCAGTGACAGGGTATATACCGGGGAGCTGTTTTTT
V: TRBV6-6; D: NA; size: NA; J: TRBJ2-3; length: 15; CDR3: CASSLDWNSSGTQYF; DNA: TGTGCCAGCTCCCTCGACTGGAACTCGAGTGGTACGCAGTATTTT
V: TRBV13; D: NA; size: NA; J: TRBJ2-7; length: 14; CDR3: CASSPRGKPYEQYF; DNA: TGTGCCAGCAGCCCCAGGGGAAAGCCCTACGAGCAGTACTTC
V: TRBV27; D: NA; size: NA; J: TRBJ2-3; length: 17; CDR3: CASSARGRVSGTDTQYF; DNA: TGTGCCAGCAGTGCTCGGGGAAGAGTTTCCGGCACAGATACGCAGTATTTT
V: TRBV5-1; D: NA; size: NA; J: TRBJ2-7; length: 13; CDR3: CASSPSSTYEQYF; DNA: TGCGCCAGCAGCCCATCTAGTACCTACGAGCAGTACTTC
V: TRBV6-5; D: NA; size: once; J: TRBJ2-2; length: 15; CDR3: CASSRLAANTGELFF; DNA: TGTGCCAGCAGCCGACTTGCGGCGAACACCGGGGAGCTGTTTTTT
V: TRBV2; D: NA; size: NA; J: TRBJ1-2; length: 13; CDR3: CASSPGTFYGYTF; DNA: TGTGCCAGCAGTCCCGGGACATTCTATGGCTACACCTTC
V: TRBV7-9; D: NA; size: NA; J: TRBJ1-2; length: 17; CDR3: CASSQSRRALGNYGYTF; DNA: TGTGCCAGCAGTCAATCAAGGCGGGCCTTAGGAAACTATGGCTACACCTTC
V: TRBV6-5; D: TRBD1; size: NA; J: TRBJ2-7; length: 14; CDR3: CASTPTGESYEQYF; DNA: TGTGCCAGCACTCCGACAGGGGAGTCCTACGAGCAGTACTTC
V: TRBV7-9; D: NA; size: once; J: TRBJ1-2; length: 15; CDR3: CASSLASGANYGYTF; DNA: TGTGCCAGCAGCTTAGCCTCAGGGGCTAACTATGGCTACACCTTC
V: TRBV6-1; D: NA; size: NA; J: TRBJ1-3; length: 12; CDR3: CASSEIGDTIYF; DNA: TGTGCCAGCAGTGAAATAGGAGACACCATATATTTT
V: TRBV7-6; D: TRBD1; size: NA; J: TRBJ2-1; length: 15; CDR3: CASSPGQRSYNEQFF; DNA: TGTGCCAGCAGCCCGGGACAGAGATCCTACAATGAGCAGTTCTTC
V: TRBV9; D: TRBD1; size: NA; J: TRBJ1-2; length: 13; CDR3: CASSVQTGRGYTF; DNA: TGTGCCAGCAGCGTCCAGACAGGGCGCGGCTACACCTTC
V: TRBV19; D: TRBD1; size: few; J: TRBJ1-4; length: 16; CDR3: CASSMDRDRMEEKLFF; DNA: TGTGCCAGTAGTATGGATCGGGACAGGATGGAAGAAAAACTGTTTTTT
V: TRBV18; D: TRBD1; size: NA; J: TRBJ2-3; length: 15; CDR3: CASSPDRGGTDTQYF; DNA: TGTGCCAGCTCACCGGACAGGGGTGGCACAGATACGCAGTATTTT
V: TRBV3-1/TRBV3-2; D: NA; size: NA; J: TRBJ1-1; length: 14; CDR3: CASSTQGFDTEAFF; DNA: TGTGCCAGCAGCACACAGGGTTTTGACACTGAAGCTTTCTTT
V: TRBV7-9; D: NA; size: NA; J: TRBJ2-7; length: 16; CDR3: CASSHHNREGGYEQYF; DNA: TGTGCCAGCAGTCATCATAACAGGGAAGGAGGCTACGAGCAGTACTTC
V: TRBV2; D: TRBD1; size: once; J: TRBJ1-1; length: 14; CDR3: CASSEDRGPTEAFF; DNA: TGTGCCAGCAGCGAGGACAGGGGGCCCACTGAAGCTTTCTTT
V: TRBV7-5; D: NA; size: NA; J: TRBJ2-7; length: 13; CDR3: CARSPKQGNEQYF; DNA: TGTGCCAGAAGTCCAAAACAGGGCAACGAGCAGTACTTC
V: TRBV3-1/TRBV3-2; D: TRBD1; size: NA; J: TRBJ1-2; length: 16; CDR3: CASSQGAGTGNYGYTF; DNA: TGTGCCAGCAGCCAAGGAGCCGGGACAGGGAACTATGGCTACACCTTC
V: TRBV9; D: TRBD2; size: once; J: TRBJ2-1; length: 16; CDR3: CASSVGLAGRVYEQFF; DNA: TGTGCCAGCAGCGTGGGACTAGCGGGACGTGTGTATGAGCAGTTCTTC
V: TRBV3-1/TRBV3-2; D: NA; size: NA; J: TRBJ2-7; length: 13; CDR3: CASSQTTVNEQYF; DNA: TGTGCCAGCAGCCAAACTACGGTGAACGAGCAGTACTTC
V: TRBV14; D: TRBD1; size: NA; J: TRBJ2-7; length: 16; CDR3: CASSQGLGQGYHEQYF; DNA: TGTGCCAGCAGCCAAGGACTGGGACAGGGGTACCACGAGCAGTACTTC
V: TRBV15; D: TRBD1; size: NA; J: TRBJ1-2; length: 16; CDR3: CATSSAGTGFSYGYTF; DNA: TGTGCCACCAGCAGTGCCGGGACAGGGTTTTCCTATGGCTACACCTTC
V: TRBV24-1; D: TRBD2; size: NA; J: TRBJ2-3; length: 16; CDR3: CATSDGTSGGTDTQYF; DNA: TGTGCCACCAGTGACGGGACTAGCGGGGGGACAGATACGCAGTATTTT
V: TRBV2; D: TRBD2; size: NA; J: TRBJ2-2; length: 15; CDR3: CASRAIAGRAGELFF; DNA: TGTGCCAGCAGGGCCATAGCGGGGCGGGCCGGGGAGCTGTTTTTT
V: TRBV6-5; D: TRBD2; size: NA; J: TRBJ2-5; length: 15; CDR3: CASRLAGGLRETQYF; DNA: TGTGCCAGCAGATTAGCGGGAGGGCTCCGGGAGACCCAGTACTTC
V: TRBV19; D: NA; size: NA; J: TRBJ2-5; length: 15; CDR3: CASSIKGGAKETQYF; DNA: TGTGCCAGTAGTATAAAAGGAGGGGCCAAAGAGACCCAGTACTTC
V: TRBV11-2; D: NA; size: NA; J: TRBJ2-2; length: 11; CDR3: CASSRTGELFF; DNA: TGTGCCAGCAGCCGGACCGGGGAGCTGTTTTTT
V: TRBV3-1/TRBV3-2; D: NA; size: NA; J: TRBJ2-7; length: 13; CDR3: CASSQEFSYEQYF; DNA: TGTGCCAGCAGCCAAGAATTTAGCTACGAGCAGTACTTC
V: TRBV30; D: NA; size: NA; J: TRBJ1-4; length: 14; CDR3: CAWTVPGGDEKLFF; DNA: TGTGCCTGGACGGTCCCCGGAGGGGATGAAAAACTGTTTTTT
V: TRBV7-9; D: NA; size: NA; J: TRBJ1-1; length: 14; CDR3: CASSFSQGDTEAFF; DNA: TGTGCCAGCAGCTTTTCACAGGGCGACACTGAAGCTTTCTTT
V: TRBV4-1; D: TRBD1; size: NA; J: TRBJ1-5; length: 16; CDR3: CASSLTGQGLYQPQHF; DNA: TGCGCCAGCAGCCTTACGGGACAGGGCTTGTACCAGCCCCAGCATTTT
V: TRBV7-9; D: NA; size: NA; J: TRBJ1-1; length: 15; CDR3: CASSSTQGYDTEAFF; DNA: TGTGCCAGCAGCTCCACTCAGGGGTACGACACTGAAGCTTTCTTT
V: TRBV28; D: TRBD1; size: NA; J: TRBJ2-7; length: 13; CDR3: CASTPDRAGEQYF; DNA: TGTGCCAGCACCCCGGACAGGGCGGGGGAGCAGTACTTC
V: TRBV6-5; D: TRBD1; size: NA; J: TRBJ1-5; length: 14; CDR3: CASVEGAQNQPQHF; DNA: TGTGCCAGCGTGGAGGGGGCTCAGAATCAGCCCCAGCATTTT
V: TRBV28; D: NA; size: once; J: TRBJ1-5; length: 14; CDR3: CASSRALGVQPQHF; DNA: TGTGCCAGCAGTCGTGCGTTGGGAGTCCAGCCCCAGCATTTT
V: TRBV20-1; D: NA; size: NA; J: TRBJ2-7; length: 12; CDR3: CSASASSYEQYF; DNA: TGCAGTGCTAGTGCGAGCTCCTACGAGCAGTACTTC